Described below is a single T cell receptor (beta chain) sequence and its context. Its antigen is not identified. The data originate from a study of cytomegalovirus exposure and HLA in healthy donors. PCR amplification relied on 60 Vbeta primers (plus 13 Jbeta primers). Assay used: immunoSEQ multiplex PCR; TCRdb lists only in-frame clones, some missing. The data show some 110,000 clones, with about 75% seen just once and around 2.8% held by the top ten. Overall study findings and caveats: Near-uniform donor sequencing depth was presumed by presence/absence analyses. Solely CMV serostatus was available to characterize immune exposure.

CDR3 length: 14 amino acids. Trimming at V came to 2 bases and at J to 7 bases, leaving 7 bases not matched to a gene. Germline assignment: CDR1 SGHDT and CDR2 YYEEEE. This TCR was recovered from a male donor in good health and CMV-seropositive. The J gene is TRBJ2-7, the V gene TRBV5-6; 9 nucleotides line up with TRBD1. Sequenced material: PBMCs. CDR3 DNA: TGTGCCAGCAGCTTAGAGACAGGGGGTCGTGAGCAGTACTTC. Amino acids: CASSLETGGREQYF.